What follows are 26 T cell receptor beta chains derived from one specimen sequenced in a study of technical replicates of blood from a handful of donors. The repertoire was sequenced with immunoSEQ multiplex PCR; TCRdb's copy has only in-frame clones and lacks some. The sample lists about 99,000 clones; roughly 96% were seen once. The sequenced sample was T cells isolated from PBMCs. These receptors all come from a human donor in good health.

The chain joins TRBV25-1 to TRBJ1-1; a weak D match, TRBD1 (5 bases). Deletions cut 6 bases from V and 3 bases from J, with 14 bases between. This CDR3 contains 14 residues. Germline values: CDR1 MGHDK, CDR2 SYGVNS. CDR3 protein: CASSIAGSHTEAFF. The CDR3 nucleotides read TGTGCCAGCAGCATAGCAGGGTCCCACACTGAAGCTTTCTTT.

V usage is TRBV11-2 and J usage is TRBJ2-1; the match to TRBD2 covers 8 bases. With 5 bases clipped from V and 8 bases from J, the junction kept 11 bases outside the gene matches. The CDR3 runs 15 residues. Germline V lookup: CDR1 SGHAT, CDR2 FQNNGV. CDR3 in amino acids: CASSTGTRKSDEQFF. The CDR3, as DNA: TGTGCCAGCAGCACCGGGACTAGAAAGTCGGATGAGCAGTTCTTC.

The chain carries TRBV5-1 and TRBJ1-4; D not certain. Trimming shortened V by 4 bases and J by 7 bases, and 17 bases separated the two germline ends. The germline V gene has CDR1 SGHRS and CDR2 YFSETQ. CDR3 length: 15 amino acids. The CDR3, as DNA: TGCGCCAGCAGCGTTGGACTCCCGGCGGGTGAAAAACTGTTTTTT. Its protein product is CASSVGLPAGEKLFF.

This chain uses TRBV7-9 with TRBJ2-3, with D perhaps given as TRBD1 or TRBD2 (7 bases each). The germline V gene has CDR1 SEHNR and CDR2 FQNEAQ (reference sequence). There are 15 residues in the CDR3. V lost 4 bases to trimming and J lost 3 bases, with 14 bases between them. The CDR3 nucleotides read TGTGCCAGCAGCTCAGCGGGGACAGTAACAGATACGCAGTATTTT. It codes for CASSSAGTVTDTQYF.

V usage is TRBV9 and J usage is TRBJ2-3; TRBD2 agrees at 7 bases. The V gene end was trimmed by 0 bases and the J gene end by 1 base; junction bases not matched to a gene: 2. CDR1 SGDLS and CDR2 YYNGEE come from the germline V gene. CDR3 length: 15 amino acids. In nucleotides, the CDR3 is TGTGCCAGCAGCGTAGATGGGGGGGGCACAGATACGCAGTATTTT. It encodes CASSVDGGGTDTQYF.

The CDR3 DNA sequence: TGTGCCAGCAGTGGTCGAGGGACTGCGACCTACGAGCAGTACTTC. Translation gives CASSGRGTATYEQYF. The rearrangement uses TRBV11-2 and TRBJ2-7; tentative D call: TRBD2 (6 bases). Trimming took off 6 bases at V and 2 bases at J, with 17 bases between the two ends. The CDR3 is 15 residues long. CDR1 SGHAT and CDR2 FQNNGV come from the germline V gene.

This clone was seen a single time. The chain uses TRBV5-1 and TRBJ1-4; 7 positions agree with TRBD1. This CDR3 spans 14 amino acids. The germline V gene has CDR1 SGHRS and CDR2 YFSETQ. The V gene end was trimmed by 3 bases and the J gene end by 4 bases; junction bases not matched to a gene: 3. The CDR3 bases are TGCGCCAGCAGCTCCGGGACAGTTAATGAAAAACTGTTTTTT. It encodes CASSSGTVNEKLFF.

The chain has TRBV6-5 and TRBJ2-3, with a possible D match to TRBD2 (6 bases). CDR1 is MNHEY, CDR2 SVGAGI, per germline. V dropped 0 bases and J dropped 3 bases, with 10 bases sitting between them. The length of the CDR3 is 15 residues. CDR3 sequence (DNA): TGTGCCAGCAGTTACTCTATAGCGGATACAGATACGCAGTATTTT. Translating it yields CASSYSIADTDTQYF.

This clone appeared once. J is TRBJ2-7 and V is TRBV1; the tabulated D call, TRBD2, remains unverified against the DNA. TRBV1 is shown as a pseudogene. This CDR3 is 16 amino acids long. CDR3 amino acids: CTSSQDDPRGTYEQYF. The CDR3 coding sequence is TGCACCAGCAGCCAAGATGACCCTCGGGGAACCTACGAGCAGTACTTC.

This chain joins TRBV5-4 and TRBJ2-7; weak D call: TRBD1 (6 bases). Germline V gives CDR1 SGHNT, CDR2 YYREEE (reference sequence). Trimming stripped 5 bases from V and 4 bases from J, with 16 bases between. This CDR3 contains 14 residues. CDR3 nucleotides: TGTGCCAGCAGGGCCGTAGGGGGAAGGTACGAGCAGTACTTC. This gives the protein CASRAVGGRYEQYF.

J is TRBJ2-1 and V is TRBV4-1; 9 bases align to TRBD2. CDR1 and CDR2 (germline): MGHRA, YSYEKL. J lost 3 bases, V lost 2 bases, and 8 bases had no gene match. There are 17 residues in the CDR3. The CDR3 sequence is CASSQRVAGVFYNEQFF. CDR3 DNA sequence: TGCGCCAGCAGCCAACGGGTAGCGGGAGTGTTCTACAATGAGCAGTTCTTC.

The rearrangement joins TRBV19 to TRBJ1-5; possibly TRBD1 for D (6 bases). Per germline, CDR1 LNHDA and CDR2 SQIVND (reference sequence). The CDR3 loop spans 14 amino acids. Deletions cut 5 bases from V and 3 bases from J, with 11 bases between. The DNA for the CDR3 is TGTGCCAGTAGTGCCGACAGGTTCAATCAGCCCCAGCATTTT. Encoded protein: CASSADRFNQPQHF.

The chain has TRBV5-1 and TRBJ2-7; TRBD1 aligns across 7 bases. After removal of 4 bases from V and 4 bases from J, the junction contained 11 bases not matched to a gene. There are 15 residues in the CDR3. Germline V CDR1 and CDR2: SGHRS, YFSETQ. The CDR3 DNA follows: TGCGCCAGCAGCCGAGGGACAGCGGAAGATTACGAGCAGTACTTC. Translating it yields CASSRGTAEDYEQYF.

The chain uses TRBV10-3 and TRBJ1-5, with TRBD1 matching over 7 bases. J lost 5 bases, V lost 4 bases, and 2 bases had no gene match. Germline V gene lookup returns CDR1 ENHRY and CDR2 SYGVKD. The CDR3 has 13 residues. CDR3 bases: TGTGCCATCAGTGGAGACAGGGATCAGCCCCAGCATTTT. It is translated as CAISGDRDQPQHF.

The chain employs TRBV5-1 and TRBJ2-7; D gene unclear. The ends were cut back, 5 bases at V and 1 base at J, with 7 bases in the middle. The CDR3 consists of 12 residues. The germline gives CDR1 SGHRS, CDR2 YFSETQ. CDR3 amino acids: CASSPESYEQYF. CDR3 bases: TGCGCCAGCAGTCCAGAATCCTACGAGCAGTACTTC. The complete variable domain, with remaining parts taken from reference TRBV5-1 and TRBJ2-7, reads KAGVTQTPRYLIKTRGQQVTLSCSPISGHRSVSWYQQTPGQGLQFLFEYFSETQRNKGNFPGRFSGRQFSNSRSEMNVSTLELGDSALYLCASSPESYEQYFGPGTRLTVT.

This chain links TRBV6-1 with TRBJ1-5; D ambiguous. CDR3 length: 14 residues. Deletions cut 6 bases from V and 0 bases from J, with 9 bases between. The germline V gene encodes CDR1 MNHNS and CDR2 SASEGT. DNA for the CDR3: TGTGCCAGCAGGGGGAGCAATAGCAATCAGCCCCAGCATTTT. Protein sequence: CASRGSNSNQPQHF.

J is TRBJ1-5 and V is TRBV5-5, with D perhaps matching TRBD1 (6 bases). V was trimmed by 0 bases and J by 6 bases, leaving 13 bases between them. The CDR3 is made up of 15 amino acids. CDR1 SGHKS and CDR2 YYEKEE come from the germline V gene (reference sequence). The CDR3, as DNA: TGTGCCAGCAGCTTGGTAGGGGGGGATCGTCAGCCCCAGCATTTT. Amino acids: CASSLVGGDRQPQHF.

The gene calls are TRBV9 and TRBJ2-1; D remains unclear. The V gene lost 0 bases and the J gene lost 8 bases, with 12 bases spanning the gap. CDR1 is SGDLS and CDR2 is YYNGEE in the germline V gene. This CDR3 has 14 residues. This chain's CDR3 is CASSVGFKHDEQFF. The CDR3 nucleotides are TGTGCCAGCAGCGTAGGGTTCAAACACGATGAGCAGTTCTTC.

The gene calls are TRBV10-1 and TRBJ1-1; a weak D match, TRBD1 (5 bases). CDR3 size: 13 residues. Trimming left V 3 bases short and J 4 bases short, with 9 bases between. In germline, CDR1 is WNHNN, CDR2 SYGVQD (reference sequence). This CDR3 reads CASSEWGGTEAFF. In DNA form, the CDR3 reads TGCGCCAGCAGTGAATGGGGGGGCACTGAAGCTTTCTTT.

This chain links TRBV27 with TRBJ2-1; 12 bases match TRBD1. With V trimmed by 5 bases and J by 4 bases, 3 bases remained unmatched. The CDR3 consists of 15 residues. Germline CDR1 is MNHEY and CDR2 is SMNVEV (reference sequence). This CDR3 reads CASSLGQGAYNEQFF. CDR3 in DNA: TGTGCCAGCAGTCTGGGACAGGGGGCTTACAATGAGCAGTTCTTC.

This clone was detected a few times. The V gene is TRBV19, the J gene TRBJ1-3, with 7 bases lining up with TRBD1. V lost 8 bases, J lost 0 bases, and 7 bases stayed unmatched. The CDR3 spans 15 residues. CDR1 and CDR2 (germline): LNHDA, SQIVND (reference sequence). The CDR3 sequence is CASDTGDSSGNTIYF. The CDR3 coding sequence is TGTGCCAGTGACACAGGGGATAGCTCTGGAAACACCATATATTTT.

The chain uses TRBV23-1 and TRBJ2-3; 12 bases map to TRBD2. TRBV23-1 is placed among ORFs of uncertain function. The CDR3 has 18 amino acids. V gave up 10 bases and J gave up 2 bases; unmatched junction bases: 16. CDR3 loop: CATGLLIRLAGDTDTQYF. The CDR3 DNA reads as TGCGCCACCGGTTTATTAATAAGACTAGCGGGAGACACAGATACGCAGTATTTT.

The chain carries TRBV9 and TRBJ1-2; D is perhaps TRBD1 (6 bases). The CDR3 runs 16 residues. Germline CDR1 and CDR2: SGDLS and YYNGEE. Trimming took 0 bases from V and 2 from J, leaving 14 bases between them. The CDR3 coding sequence is TGTGCCAGCAGCGTAGGATTAGGGGACACGAACTATGGCTACACCTTC. This encodes CASSVGLGDTNYGYTF.

V and J are TRBV7-9 and TRBJ1-2, with D possibly TRBD1 on 5 matching bases. CDR1 is SEHNR, CDR2 FQNEAQ, per germline (reference sequence). V lost 1 base and J lost 4, with 13 bases in between. This CDR3 region has 15 residues. This chain's CDR3 is CASSLVLQDSYGYTF. The CDR3 DNA follows: TGTGCCAGCAGCTTAGTGCTGCAAGACAGCTATGGCTACACCTTC. Full variable domain (rest looked up from reference TRBV7-9 and TRBJ1-2): DTGVSQNPRHKITKRGQNVTFRCDPISEHNRLYWYRQTLGQGPEFLTYFQNEAQLEKSRLLSDRFSAERPKGSFSTLEIQRTEQGDSAMYLCASSLVLQDSYGYTFGSGTRLTVV.

V usage is TRBV11-2 and J usage is TRBJ1-5, with D uncertain. This CDR3 has 15 amino acids. The germline V and J ends were trimmed by 5 bases and 1 base, with 12 bases remaining between them. The germline gives CDR1 SGHAT, CDR2 FQNNGV. CDR3 sequence (DNA): TGTGCCAGCAGCATTTCCGGGAAGAGCAATCAGCCCCAGCATTTT. This codes for CASSISGKSNQPQHF.

V is TRBV6-5 and J is TRBJ2-5, with TRBD1 matching 7 bases. V shed 4 bases and J 5 bases; nucleotides not matched to a gene: 13. CDR3 length equals 16 residues. Germline V gene data show CDR1 as MNHEY and CDR2 as SVGAGI. The CDR3 bases are TGTGCCAGCAGTTTTTATCGGACAGGAACAGGGGAGACCCAGTACTTC. This translates into CASSFYRTGTGETQYF.